The source of this T cell receptor beta chain is a study of CD8 T cells in ankylosing spondylitis. Study-wide points: There was a TCR beta motif, made of several highly homologous variants, that appeared characteristic of ankylosing spondylitis blood. Within peripheral blood, clones linked to disease were CD8+ and relatively rare.

Libraries for TCR beta were made by quantitative 5'-RACE with molecular barcodes. TCRdb re-derived calls from the 5' RACE reads in MiXCR, one entry per CDR3 protein. The sample consists of around 770,000 distinct CDR3 sequences, around 19% of them appearing once. Germline trimming cut 0 bases from V and 8 bases from J; bases unmatched to any gene: 7. The CDR3 loop spans 16 amino acids. CDR1 and CDR2 (germline): MGHRA, YSYEKL. Only a few counts were recorded for this clonotype. Its antigen remains unidentified. This receptor was taken from a male donor with ankylosing spondylitis. Sequenced input: blood, either unsorted or a sorted T cell fraction (not recorded which). The J gene is TRBJ2-1, the V gene TRBV4-1; TRBD2 matches 10 bases. CDR3 residues: CASSQDVASGGDEQFF. The CDR3 DNA reads TGCGCCAGCAGCCAAGATGTAGCTAGCGGGGGTGATGAGCAGTTCTTC.